The rows below give T cell receptor beta chains drawn from one sample of a study of cytomegalovirus exposure and HLA in healthy donors. TCRdb's table, derived via immunoSEQ multiplex PCR, lists solely in-frame clones and lacks some. Recorded for this sample: over 100,000 clones. Sequencing was done on a sample of PBMCs. Every receptor here comes from a man aged 25 to 45 in good health and CMV-seronegative. Both conserved end residues are part of each CDR3. The D gene is left open where the match is weak.

v_call	cdr3_length	d_call	j_call	cdr3_aa	cdr3_nt
TRBV7-9	17	TRBD2	TRBJ2-7	CASSLQASGGASYEQYF	TGTGCCAGCAGCTTACAAGCTAGCGGGGGGGCCTCCTACGAGCAGTACTTC
TRBV19	16	-	TRBJ2-2	CASSWAGATNTGELFF	TGTGCCAGTAGTTGGGCAGGGGCTACTAACACCGGGGAGCTGTTTTTT
TRBV7-8	15	-	TRBJ1-2	CASSPEGSLSYGYTF	TGTGCCAGCAGCCCCGAAGGGAGCCTGAGTTATGGCTACACCTTC
TRBV6-4	14	-	TRBJ2-1	CASSDWGQGNEQFF	TGTGCCAGCAGTGATTGGGGTCAGGGCAATGAGCAGTTCTTC
TRBV4-1	15	-	TRBJ1-1	CASSQRGNRDTEAFF	TGCGCCAGCAGCCAACGAGGGAACAGGGACACTGAAGCTTTCTTT
TRBV29-1	13	TRBD1	TRBJ2-5	CSARQGGQETQYF	TGCAGCGCCAGACAGGGTGGGCAAGAGACCCAGTACTTC
TRBV7-3	13	-	TRBJ2-1	CASSNREGDEQFF	TGTGCCAGCAGCAACAGGGAAGGGGATGAGCAGTTCTTC
TRBV7-9	12	-	TRBJ2-7	CASSVFKSEQYF	TGTGCCAGCAGCGTCTTTAAATCGGAGCAGTACTTC
TRBV5-6	16	TRBD1	TRBJ1-5	CASSRTGQGRNQPQHF	TGTGCCAGCAGCCGGACAGGACAGGGCCGAAATCAGCCCCAGCATTTT
TRBV11-2	16	TRBD1	TRBJ2-5	CASSFGTGGRQETQYF	TGTGCCAGCAGCTTCGGGACAGGCGGAAGGCAAGAGACCCAGTACTTC
TRBV6-1	14	-	TRBJ1-4	CASSFQGTNEKLFF	TGTGCCAGCAGTTTCCAGGGGACTAATGAAAAACTGTTTTTT
TRBV28	12	-	TRBJ2-3	CASSSGEDTQYF	TGTGCCAGCAGTTCCGGGGAGGATACGCAGTATTTT
TRBV6-1	13	TRBD1	TRBJ2-7	CASSDRGFHEQYF	TGTGCCAGCAGTGACAGGGGGTTCCACGAGCAGTACTTC
TRBV4-3	14	-	TRBJ2-3	CASRAGSSTDTQYF	TGCGCCAGCAGGGCGGGGTCGAGCACAGATACGCAGTATTTT
TRBV6-4	14	TRBD1	TRBJ1-1	CASRLQGTNTEAFF	TGTGCCAGCAGACTACAGGGGACGAACACTGAAGCTTTCTTT
TRBV5-1	13	-	TRBJ1-1	CASSLDRGTEAFF	TGCGCCAGCAGCTTGGACAGAGGGACTGAAGCTTTCTTT
TRBV18	15	TRBD2	TRBJ2-7	CASSLYAGVIDEQYF	TGTGCCAGCTCACTCTATGCGGGGGTAATCGACGAGCAGTACTTC
TRBV25-1	14	-	TRBJ1-6	CASSESGASSPFHF	TGTGCCAGCAGTGAATCTGGGGCAAGTTCACCCTTCCACTTT